The 5 T cell receptor beta chains listed next were all sequenced from one sample in a study of PD-1 blockade in classical Hodgkin lymphoma. Time point indicated: newly diagnosed, previously untreated cHL patient sample. Magnetic negative selection served to purify CD4+ T cells out of PBMCs that had been thawed. Profiled with immunoSEQ multiplex PCR; TCRdb holds only in-frame clones, not every one. The table shows around 15,000 clones, with over 80% occurring only once. Sequencing used CD4+ T cells from blood. The receptors were sampled from a human donor with classical Hodgkin lymphoma.

The J gene is TRBJ2-7, the V gene TRBV29-1; 9 bases fit TRBD1. CDR1 is SQVTM, CDR2 ANQGSEA, per germline. The CDR3 is 13 amino acids. After removal of 3 bases from V and 6 bases from J, the junction contained 6 bases not matched to a gene. The CDR3 nucleotides are TGCAGCGTTGAGGGACAGGGTATTTCCGAGCAGTACTTC. Amino acid sequence: CSVEGQGISEQYF.

This rearrangement joins TRBV25-1 to TRBJ2-1; no clear D. V was clipped by 4 bases and J by 2 bases, with 15 bases between them. This CDR3 spans 16 amino acids. Germline assignment: CDR1 MGHDK and CDR2 SYGVNS. CDR3 amino acids: CASSGIDKHPYNEQFF. The DNA of the CDR3 is TGTGCCAGCAGTGGGATAGACAAACACCCCTACAATGAGCAGTTCTTC.

The chain joins TRBV6-1 to TRBJ2-5; unclear D gene. V shed 7 bases and J shed 0 bases, with 9 bases lying between them. The CDR3 is 13 residues long. CDR1 and CDR2 (germline): MNHNS, SASEGT. In nucleotides, the CDR3 is TGTGCCAGCATGAGGCAGAACCAAGAGACCCAGTACTTC. Translating gives CASMRQNQETQYF.

The V call is TRBV4-2, the J call TRBJ2-2, with D unclear. From germline, CDR1 is LGHNA and CDR2 YNFKEQ. CDR3 length equals 13 residues. The V and J ends lost 5 bases and 4 bases respectively, with 8 bases between them. CDR3 nucleotide sequence: TGTGCCAGCAGCTACCAGATCACCGGGGAGCTGTTTTTT. This gives the protein CASSYQITGELFF.

The chain recombines TRBV29-1 with TRBJ1-3; 7 nucleotides agree with TRBD1. V lost 6 bases and J lost 4; bases outside the gene matches: 6. The CDR3 sequence is 13 residues long. Germline CDR1 is SQVTM and CDR2 is ANQGSEA. Here the CDR3 reads CSVIQGGGNTIYF. As DNA, the CDR3 is TGCAGCGTGATTCAGGGGGGAGGAAACACCATATATTTT. Filled out from reference TRBV29-1 and TRBJ1-3, the complete variable domain reads SAVISQKPSRDICQRGTSLTIQCQVDSQVTMMFWYRQQPGQSLTLIATANQGSEATYESGFVIDKFPISRPNLTFSTLTVSNMSPEDSSIYLCSVIQGGGNTIYFGEGSWLTVV.